This is a list of T cell receptor beta chains from one sample in a study of T cell responses to AZD1222 COVID-19 vaccine. The method was immunoSEQ multiplex PCR; TCRdb's version includes in-frame clones alone and lacks a portion of them. The data hold 150,000 to 200,000 clones, with around 94% observed a single time. Here the sequenced sample was peripheral blood, taken 28 days after the second dose of the MenACWY control vaccine. The source is an adult who received the MenACWY meningococcal vaccine as a control. Each CDR3 is given with its conserved first and last residue. The order of the fields is V gene, CDR3 protein.

V: TRBV19
CDR3: CASSIVTGQSRQPQHF

V: TRBV29-1
CDR3: CSVGSGRAYEQYF

V: TRBV18
CDR3: CASSPNGPLSTDTQYF

V: TRBV30
CDR3: CAWGPWDANTGELFF

V: TRBV7-8
CDR3: CASSQPHLGTSDNSFRGQYF

V: TRBV29-1
CDR3: CSVGWGGTEAFF

V: TRBV6-1
CDR3: CASSGLGTSGNYEQYF

V: TRBV28
CDR3: CASGHVLGAWETQYF

V: TRBV27
CDR3: CASSPQTESNYGYTF

V: TRBV4-1
CDR3: CASSQDVRDYGYTF

V: TRBV28
CDR3: CASSPREAYGYTF

V: TRBV9
CDR3: CASSTTGGLDEQYF

V: TRBV5-1
CDR3: CASSLARDRGWNEQFF

V: TRBV20-1
CDR3: CSASLGTASQFF

V: TRBV7-2
CDR3: CASSFHRGSGNTIYF

V: TRBV29-1
CDR3: CSVGGSAPEQYF

V: TRBV6-4
CDR3: CASSPREGPPPSGANVLTF

V: TRBV9
CDR3: CASSRLPVTPGQGTGTEAFF

V: TRBV7-2
CDR3: CASSLTGPLDQPQHF

V: TRBV10-3
CDR3: CAISSTGNTGELFF

V: TRBV4-2
CDR3: CASTTGKETNEKLFF

V: TRBV10-3
CDR3: CAISEFEGLEGYTF

V: TRBV9
CDR3: CASSVDGELFF

V: TRBV9
CDR3: CASSVTAGKTDTQYF

V: TRBV30
CDR3: CAWAPGTGGFGNTIYF

V: TRBV12-3/TRBV12-4
CDR3: CASSLDNYGYTF

V: TRBV7-9
CDR3: CASSHTKDTGQHF

V: TRBV19
CDR3: CASSRSPSTTYEQYF

V: TRBV27
CDR3: CASRFTGARRTEAFF

V: TRBV6-2/TRBV6-3
CDR3: CASSLGRGVGQFF

V: TRBV19
CDR3: CASRRGSNTEAFF

V: TRBV7-3
CDR3: CASSSDGRGLGNTIYF

V: TRBV5-1
CDR3: CASSWRTDMNTEAFF

V: TRBV30
CDR3: CAWSVGGRVDFDGYTF

V: TRBV4-3
CDR3: CASSQDGEYEQYF

V: TRBV7-6
CDR3: CASSPGLAANEQFF

V: TRBV5-5
CDR3: CASSRTGAGNIQYF

V: TRBV9
CDR3: CASSVVSGTYNEQFF

V: TRBV30
CDR3: CAWSVGDLVKTQYF

V: TRBV7-2
CDR3: CASSLRGEGPSCTF

V: TRBV5-5
CDR3: CASSLQTGYQPQHF

V: TRBV30
CDR3: CAWSGGANTGELFF

V: TRBV20-1
CDR3: CSSVGGEQFF